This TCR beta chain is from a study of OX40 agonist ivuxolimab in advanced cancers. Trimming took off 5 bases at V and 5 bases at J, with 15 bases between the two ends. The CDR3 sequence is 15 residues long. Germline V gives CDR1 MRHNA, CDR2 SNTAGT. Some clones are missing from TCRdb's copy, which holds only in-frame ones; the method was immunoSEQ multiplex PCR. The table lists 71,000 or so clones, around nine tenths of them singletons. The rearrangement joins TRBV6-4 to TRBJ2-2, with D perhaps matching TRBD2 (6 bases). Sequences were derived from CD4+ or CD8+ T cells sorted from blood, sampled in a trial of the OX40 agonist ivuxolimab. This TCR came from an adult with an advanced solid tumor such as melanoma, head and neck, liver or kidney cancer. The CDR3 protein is CASSLTRGETGELFF. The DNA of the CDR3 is TGTGCCAGCAGTCTTACGCGGGGTGAGACCGGGGAGCTGTTTTTT.